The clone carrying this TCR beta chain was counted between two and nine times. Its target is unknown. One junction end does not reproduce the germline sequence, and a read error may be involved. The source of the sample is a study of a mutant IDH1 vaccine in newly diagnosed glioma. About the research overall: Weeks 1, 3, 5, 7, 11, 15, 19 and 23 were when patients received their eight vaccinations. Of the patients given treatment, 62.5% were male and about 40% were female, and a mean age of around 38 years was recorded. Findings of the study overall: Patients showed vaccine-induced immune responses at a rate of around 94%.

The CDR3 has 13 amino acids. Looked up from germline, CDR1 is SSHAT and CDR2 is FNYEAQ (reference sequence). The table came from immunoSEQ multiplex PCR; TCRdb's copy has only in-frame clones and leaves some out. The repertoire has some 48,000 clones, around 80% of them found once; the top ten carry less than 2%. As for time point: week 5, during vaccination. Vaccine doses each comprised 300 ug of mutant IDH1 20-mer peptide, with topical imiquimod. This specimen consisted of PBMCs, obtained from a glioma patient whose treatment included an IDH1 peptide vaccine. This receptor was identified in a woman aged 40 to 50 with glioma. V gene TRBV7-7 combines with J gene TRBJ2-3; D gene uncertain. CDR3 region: CASSPSQWDTQYF. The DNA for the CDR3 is TGTGCTAGCAGCCCCTCCCAATGGGATACGCAGTATTTT.